This TCR beta chain stems from a study of graft-versus-host responses after intestinal transplantation. General study points: High graft-versus-host to host-versus-graft clonal ratios were found in allografts of patients who had graft-donor T cell macrochimerism.

Clones were read by immunoSEQ multiplex PCR, and TCRdb kept only the in-frame ones, dropping some. Here the sample spans about 97,000 clones, about nine tenths being singletons. As regards this clone: Its antigen is undetermined.

CDR1 SGHAT and CDR2 FQNNGV come from the germline V gene. CDR3 length equals 15 residues. V was clipped by 5 bases and J by 6 bases, with 14 bases between them. The chain couples TRBV11-2 to TRBJ2-6; D ambiguous. This sequence was found in a human patient who received an intestinal transplant, so some T cells may come from the graft donor. The input for sequencing was PBMCs, taken 453 days after intestinal transplant. In DNA form, the CDR3 reads TGTGCCAGCAGCATCGACCTTTTAACGGCCAACGTCCTGACTTTC. It translates to CASSIDLLTANVLTF.